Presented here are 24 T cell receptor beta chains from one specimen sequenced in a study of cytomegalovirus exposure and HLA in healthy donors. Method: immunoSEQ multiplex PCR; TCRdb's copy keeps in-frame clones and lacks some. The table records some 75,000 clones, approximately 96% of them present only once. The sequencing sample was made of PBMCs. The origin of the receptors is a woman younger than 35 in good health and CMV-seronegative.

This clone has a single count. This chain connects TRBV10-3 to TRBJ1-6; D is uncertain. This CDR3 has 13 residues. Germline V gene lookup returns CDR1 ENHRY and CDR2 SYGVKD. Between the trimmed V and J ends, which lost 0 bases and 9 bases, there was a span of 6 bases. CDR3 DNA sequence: TGTGCCATCAGTGAGTCGGTCGGTTCACCCCTCCACTTT. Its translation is CAISESVGSPLHF.

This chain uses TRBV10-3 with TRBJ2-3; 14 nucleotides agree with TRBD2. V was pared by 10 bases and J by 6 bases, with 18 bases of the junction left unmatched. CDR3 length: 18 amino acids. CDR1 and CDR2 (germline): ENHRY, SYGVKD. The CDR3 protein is CATQNDPGLAGAADTQYF. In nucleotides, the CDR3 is TGTGCCACTCAAAACGATCCGGGACTAGCGGGAGCTGCGGATACGCAGTATTTT.

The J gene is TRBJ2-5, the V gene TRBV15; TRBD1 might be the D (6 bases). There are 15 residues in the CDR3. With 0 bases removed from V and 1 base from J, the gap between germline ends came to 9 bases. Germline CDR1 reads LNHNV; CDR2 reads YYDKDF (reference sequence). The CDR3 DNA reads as TGTGCCACCAGCAGAGATAGGACAGCCCAAGAGACCCAGTACTTC. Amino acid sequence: CATSRDRTAQETQYF.

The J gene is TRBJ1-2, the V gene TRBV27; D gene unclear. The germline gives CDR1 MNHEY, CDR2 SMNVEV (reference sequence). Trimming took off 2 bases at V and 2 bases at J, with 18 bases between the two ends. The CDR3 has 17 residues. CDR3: CASSLGLVDARNYGYTF. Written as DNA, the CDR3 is TGTGCCAGCAGTTTAGGACTGGTCGATGCGAGAAACTATGGCTACACCTTC.

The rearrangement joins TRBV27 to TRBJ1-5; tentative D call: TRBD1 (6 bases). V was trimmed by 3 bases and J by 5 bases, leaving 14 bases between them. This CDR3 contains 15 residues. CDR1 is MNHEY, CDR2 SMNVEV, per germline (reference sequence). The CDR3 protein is CASSFSQGCDQPQHF. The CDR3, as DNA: TGTGCCAGCAGTTTCTCACAGGGATGCGATCAGCCCCAGCATTTT.

CDR3 in amino acids: CASSPSEAGLGTEAFF. Here the CDR3 DNA reads TGTGCCAGCTCACCATCCGAGGCAGGGCTGGGCACTGAAGCTTTCTTT. The V call is TRBV18, the J call TRBJ1-1; perhaps TRBD1 as D (5 bases). This CDR3 region has 16 residues. V gave up 2 bases and J gave up 4 bases, with 17 bases separating them. Germline CDR1 is KGHSH and CDR2 is LQKENI.

CDR3 region: CASSIAGASGNEQFF. Written as DNA, the CDR3 is TGTGCCAGTAGTATAGCGGGAGCCTCAGGGAATGAGCAGTTCTTC. The rearrangement uses TRBV19 and TRBJ2-1; a weak D match, TRBD2 (6 bases). The CDR3 has 15 residues. Germline CDR1 is LNHDA and CDR2 is SQIVND (reference sequence). Trimming pared 1 base from V and 7 bases from J, leaving 14 bases between. The full variable domain, its missing parts supplied by reference TRBV19 and TRBJ2-1, is DGGITQSPKYLFRKEGQNVTLSCEQNLNHDAMYWYRQDPGQGLRLIYYSQIVNDFQKGDIAEGYSVSREKKESFPLTVTSAQKNPTAFYLCASSIAGASGNEQFFGPGTRLTVL.

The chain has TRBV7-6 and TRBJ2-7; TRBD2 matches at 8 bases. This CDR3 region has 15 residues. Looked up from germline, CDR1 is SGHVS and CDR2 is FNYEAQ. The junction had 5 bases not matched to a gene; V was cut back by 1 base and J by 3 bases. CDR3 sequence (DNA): TGTGCCAGCAGCTTAGTTGCGGGAGGACTCTACGAGCAGTACTTC. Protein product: CASSLVAGGLYEQYF.

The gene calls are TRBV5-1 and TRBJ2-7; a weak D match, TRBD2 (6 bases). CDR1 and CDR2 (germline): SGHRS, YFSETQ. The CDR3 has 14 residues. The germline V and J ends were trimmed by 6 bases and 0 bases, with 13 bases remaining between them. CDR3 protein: CASTSGQRSYEQYF. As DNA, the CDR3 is TGCGCCAGCACCAGCGGGCAACGCTCCTACGAGCAGTACTTC.

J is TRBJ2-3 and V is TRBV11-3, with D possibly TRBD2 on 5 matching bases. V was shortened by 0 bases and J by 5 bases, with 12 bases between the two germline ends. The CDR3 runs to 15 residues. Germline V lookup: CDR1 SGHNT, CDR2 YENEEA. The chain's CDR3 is CASSLDRTGGDTQYF. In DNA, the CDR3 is TGTGCCAGCAGCTTAGATAGGACCGGAGGAGATACGCAGTATTTT.

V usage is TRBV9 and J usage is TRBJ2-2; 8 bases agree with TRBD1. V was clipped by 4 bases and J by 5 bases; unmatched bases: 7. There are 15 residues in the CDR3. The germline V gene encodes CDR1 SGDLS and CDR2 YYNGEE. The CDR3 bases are TGTGCCAGCAGCCCCCAGGGGGCATGGACCGGGGAGCTGTTTTTT. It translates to CASSPQGAWTGELFF.

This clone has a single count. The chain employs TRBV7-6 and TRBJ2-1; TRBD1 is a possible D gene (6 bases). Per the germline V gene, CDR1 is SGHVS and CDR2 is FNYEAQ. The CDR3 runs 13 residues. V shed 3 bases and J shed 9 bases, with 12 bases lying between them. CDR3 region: CASSFYRAGEQFF. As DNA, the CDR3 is TGTGCCAGCAGCTTTTACAGGGCGGGTGAGCAGTTCTTC.

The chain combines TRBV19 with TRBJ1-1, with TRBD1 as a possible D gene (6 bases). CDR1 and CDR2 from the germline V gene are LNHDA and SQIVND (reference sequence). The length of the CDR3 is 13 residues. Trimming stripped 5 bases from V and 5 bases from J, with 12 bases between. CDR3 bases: TGTGCCAGTAGTGCAGGGGAGTGGACTGAAGCTTTCTTT. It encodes CASSAGEWTEAFF.

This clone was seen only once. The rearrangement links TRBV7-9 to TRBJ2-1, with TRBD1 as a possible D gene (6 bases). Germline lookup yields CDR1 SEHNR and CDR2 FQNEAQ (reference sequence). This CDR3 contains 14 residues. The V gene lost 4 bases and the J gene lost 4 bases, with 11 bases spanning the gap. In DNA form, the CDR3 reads TGTGCCAGCAGCTCAATAGACAGGTACAATGAGCAGTTCTTC. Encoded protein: CASSSIDRYNEQFF.

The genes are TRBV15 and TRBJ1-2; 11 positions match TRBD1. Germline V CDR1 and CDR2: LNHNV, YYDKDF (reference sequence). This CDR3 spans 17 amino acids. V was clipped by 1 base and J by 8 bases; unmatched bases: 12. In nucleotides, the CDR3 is TGTGCCACCAGCAGAGTCCCCGTAGGACAGGGGGCGCAGGGCTACACCTTC. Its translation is CATSRVPVGQGAQGYTF.

The CDR3 DNA reads TGTGCCAGCACCTATGGATCTAGCGGGAGTTACAATGAGCAGTTCTTC. It translates to CASTYGSSGSYNEQFF. The chain links TRBV11-2 to TRBJ2-1, with 10 nucleotides matching TRBD2. Trimming took 7 bases from V and 4 from J; bases not matched to a gene: 10. From germline, CDR1 is SGHAT and CDR2 FQNNGV. This CDR3 is built from 16 residues.

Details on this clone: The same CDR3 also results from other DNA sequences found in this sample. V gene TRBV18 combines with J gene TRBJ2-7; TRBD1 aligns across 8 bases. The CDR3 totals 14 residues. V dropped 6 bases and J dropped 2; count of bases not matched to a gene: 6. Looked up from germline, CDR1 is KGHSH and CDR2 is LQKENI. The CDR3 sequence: CASSRGQGPYEQYF. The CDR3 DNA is TGTGCCAGCTCGCGAGGACAGGGTCCCTACGAGCAGTACTTC.

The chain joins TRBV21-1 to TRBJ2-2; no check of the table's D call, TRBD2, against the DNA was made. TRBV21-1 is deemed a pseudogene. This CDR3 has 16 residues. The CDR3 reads CASSERDYWYAGELFF. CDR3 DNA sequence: TGTGCCAGCAGCGAACGGGACTATTGGTACGCCGGGGAGCTGTTTTTT.

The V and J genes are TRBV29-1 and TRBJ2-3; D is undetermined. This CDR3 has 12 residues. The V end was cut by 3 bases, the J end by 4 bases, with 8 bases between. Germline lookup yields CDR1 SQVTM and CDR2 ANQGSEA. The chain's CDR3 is CSVESAADTQYF. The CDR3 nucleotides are TGCAGCGTTGAGAGCGCTGCAGATACGCAGTATTTT.

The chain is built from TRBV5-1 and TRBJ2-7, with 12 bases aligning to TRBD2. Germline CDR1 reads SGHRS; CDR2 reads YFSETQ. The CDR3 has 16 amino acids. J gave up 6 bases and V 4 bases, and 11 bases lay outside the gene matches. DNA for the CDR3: TGCGCCAGCAGCAGCTACGGACTAGCGGGAATTAGCGAGCAGTACTTC. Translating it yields CASSSYGLAGISEQYF.

The CDR3 is CASSRPGLGSNEQFF. The CDR3 bases are TGTGCCAGCAGCCGGCCGGGGTTGGGTAGCAATGAGCAGTTCTTC. This chain uses TRBV11-2 with TRBJ2-1; possible D gene TRBD2, 5 bases. Trimming removed 5 bases at V and 6 bases at J, with 17 bases between. Germline V gives CDR1 SGHAT, CDR2 FQNNGV. The CDR3 consists of 15 residues.

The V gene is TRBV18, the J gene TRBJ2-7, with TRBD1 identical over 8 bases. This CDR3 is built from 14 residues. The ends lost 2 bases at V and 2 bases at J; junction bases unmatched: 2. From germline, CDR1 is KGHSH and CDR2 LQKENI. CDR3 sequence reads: CASSPETGAYEQYF. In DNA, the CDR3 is TGTGCCAGCTCACCAGAGACAGGGGCCTACGAGCAGTACTTC.

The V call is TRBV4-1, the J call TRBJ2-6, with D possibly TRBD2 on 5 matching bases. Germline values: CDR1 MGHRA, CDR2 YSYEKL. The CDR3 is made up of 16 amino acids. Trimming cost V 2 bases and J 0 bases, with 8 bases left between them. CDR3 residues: CASSQTGSSGANVLTF. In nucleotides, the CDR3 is TGCGCCAGCAGCCAAACGGGGAGCTCTGGGGCCAACGTCCTGACTTTC.

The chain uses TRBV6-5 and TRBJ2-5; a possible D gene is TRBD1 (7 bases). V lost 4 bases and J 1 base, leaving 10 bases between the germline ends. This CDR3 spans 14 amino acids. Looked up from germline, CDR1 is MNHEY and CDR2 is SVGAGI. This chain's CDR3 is CASSSGDSQETQYF. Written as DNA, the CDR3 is TGTGCCAGCAGTTCGGGGGACAGCCAAGAGACCCAGTACTTC.